Listed here are 8 T cell receptor beta chains from one sample, sequenced in a study of monozygotic twins with inflammatory bowel disease. Reprocessing the 5' RACE reads, TCRdb reports a single entry for every CDR3 protein and omits DNA. This sample carries about 140,000 distinct CDR3 sequences, with roughly 1.2% going to the ten biggest clones. The sample taken for sequencing was blood. These receptors were obtained from a human donor with ulcerative colitis or Crohn's disease, or a healthy co-twin of an affected twin (not recorded which).

The chain has TRBV28 and TRBJ2-2; without DNA, the TCRdb call of TRBD1 cannot be checked. The CDR3 length is 14 residues. Germline V gene sequence: CDR1 MDHEN, CDR2 SYDVKM. CDR3 sequence: CASSRGVNTGELFF.

This chain joins TRBV20-1 and TRBJ1-5. Germline CDR1 reads DFQATT; CDR2 reads SNEGSKA (reference sequence). CDR3 size: 14 residues. The CDR3 sequence is CSAREGPVNQPQHF.

The V and J genes are TRBV24-1 and TRBJ1-1. The germline V gene has CDR1 KGHDR and CDR2 SFDVKD. The CDR3 length is 13 residues. This chain's CDR3 is CATSDRGSTEAFF.

V is TRBV27 and J is TRBJ2-5; TCRdb names TRBD1, which stays unverified in the absence of DNA. This CDR3 has 13 amino acids. From germline, CDR1 is MNHEY and CDR2 SMNVEV (reference sequence). The CDR3 reads CASSRNREETQYF.

This chain uses TRBV7-3 with TRBJ2-3; no DNA is available, so the TRBD1 call from TCRdb remains unchecked. CDR1 is SGHTA and CDR2 is FQGTGA in the germline V gene. The CDR3 consists of 14 residues. CDR3 loop: CASAVGGSTDTQYF.

The chain joins TRBV7-2 to TRBJ1-5. Germline-derived CDR1 and CDR2 are SGHTA and FQGNSA. This CDR3 spans 14 amino acids. The CDR3: CASSPVGGGQPQHF. Full variable domain (missing parts from reference TRBV7-2 and TRBJ1-5): GAGVSQSPSNKVTEKGKDVELRCDPISGHTALYWYRQSLGQGLEFLIYFQGNSAPDKSGLPSDRFSAERTGGSVSTLTIQRTQQEDSAVYLCASSPVGGGQPQHFGDGTRLSIL.

The rearrangement uses TRBV7-2 and TRBJ2-7; TCRdb gives TRBD2 as the D gene, but with no DNA this cannot be confirmed. Germline V gene data show CDR1 as SGHTA and CDR2 as FQGNSA. The CDR3 length is 13 residues. The CDR3 loop reads CASSELALNEQYF.

The chain links TRBV3-1 to TRBJ2-7; the TRBD2 assignment by TCRdb is unverifiable without DNA. Germline V gives CDR1 LGHDT, CDR2 YNNKEL (reference sequence). This CDR3 comprises 12 residues. The CDR3 spells CASSQPAGEQYF.